These 8 T cell receptor beta chains originate from one sample sequenced in a study of blood T cell repertoires in COVID-19. Generated by immunoSEQ multiplex PCR, the TCRdb table keeps only in-frame clones and is missing some. The sample shows approximately 290,000 clones, 65% to 85% of them seen only once. The material sequenced was peripheral blood. Receptor source: a person aged 65 to 79 with COVID-19, enrolled during active disease.

V is TRBV6-2 or TRBV6-3 and J is TRBJ2-5; perhaps TRBD1 as D (5 bases). The germline gives CDR1 MNHEY, CDR2 SVGEGT. The CDR3 loop spans 16 amino acids. V was cut by 0 bases and J by 5 bases, with 16 bases left in between. The chain's CDR3 is CASSYSVSGWLETQYF. The CDR3 DNA sequence: TGTGCCAGCAGTTACTCGGTATCAGGGTGGTTGGAGACCCAGTACTTC.

The chain recombines TRBV5-6 with TRBJ1-3, with 7 bases that match TRBD1. With 1 base clipped from V and 4 bases from J, the junction kept 8 bases outside the gene matches. The CDR3 is 16 amino acids. Germline-derived CDR1 and CDR2 are SGHDT and YYEEEE. The CDR3 protein is CASSLSARGSGNTIYF. CDR3 nucleotides: TGTGCCAGCAGCTTGTCCGCCAGGGGGTCAGGAAACACCATATATTTT. The entire variable domain, with the rest obtained from reference TRBV5-6 and TRBJ1-3, is as follows: DAGVTQSPTHLIKTRGQQVTLRCSPKSGHDTVSWYQQALGQGPQFIFQYYEEEERQRGNFPDRFSGHQFPNYSSELNVNALLLGDSALYLCASSLSARGSGNTIYFGEGSWLTVV.

This sequence joins TRBV29-1 and TRBJ2-1, with 11 bases matching TRBD2. V shed 7 bases and J 1 base; nucleotides not matched to a gene: 3. Germline V gene data show CDR1 as SQVTM and CDR2 as ANQGSEA. There are 14 residues in the CDR3. DNA of the CDR3: TGCAGCGGTAGCGGGAGGGCATCCTACAATGAGCAGTTCTTC. It encodes CSGSGRASYNEQFF.

The genes are TRBV6-5 and TRBJ1-5, with D hard to call. The CDR3 is 12 amino acids. V was pared by 6 bases and J by 0 bases, with 3 bases between. Per the germline V gene, CDR1 is MNHEY and CDR2 is SVGAGI. Here the CDR3 DNA reads TGTGCCAGCAGCAATAGCAATCAGCCCCAGCATTTT. This translates into CASSNSNQPQHF.

V gene TRBV19 combines with J gene TRBJ1-2; TRBD1 agrees at 8 bases. The CDR3 has 13 residues. CDR1 is LNHDA and CDR2 is SQIVND in the germline V gene (reference sequence). With 6 bases clipped from V and 6 bases from J, the junction kept 6 bases outside the gene matches. CDR3 loop: CASRTTGENGYTF. The DNA for the CDR3 is TGTGCCAGTAGAACGACAGGGGAGAATGGCTACACCTTC. Full variable domain (missing parts from reference TRBV19 and TRBJ1-2): DGGITQSPKYLFRKEGQNVTLSCEQNLNHDAMYWYRQDPGQGLRLIYYSQIVNDFQKGDIAEGYSVSREKKESFPLTVTSAQKNPTAFYLCASRTTGENGYTFGSGTRLTVV.

The V gene is TRBV7-2, the J gene TRBJ1-5; D gene unclear. Germline V gene sequence: CDR1 SGHTA, CDR2 FQGNSA. V shed 5 bases and J shed 3 bases, with 14 bases lying between them. The CDR3 loop spans 15 amino acids. CDR3 region: CASSASGYLNQPQHF. CDR3 nucleotide sequence: TGTGCCAGCAGCGCCAGTGGTTACCTCAATCAGCCCCAGCATTTT.

The chain joins TRBV19 to TRBJ1-1; D gene unclear. The length of the CDR3 is 14 residues. Germline CDR1 reads LNHDA; CDR2 reads SQIVND (reference sequence). The V gene lost 0 bases and the J gene lost 9 bases, with 14 bases spanning the gap. CDR3 coding DNA: TGTGCCAGTAGTATAGATCGGTCTGGGAGTAAAGCTTTCTTT. It codes for CASSIDRSGSKAFF.

The count of this clone is one. The V and J genes are TRBV10-3 and TRBJ1-1, with 8 bases aligning to TRBD1. Germline lookup yields CDR1 ENHRY and CDR2 SYGVKD. The CDR3 sequence is 12 residues long. V dropped 10 bases and J dropped 3; count of bases not matched to a gene: 4. The CDR3 DNA sequence: TGTGCCACCCAACAGGGGGACACTGAAGCTTTCTTT. Its protein is CATQQGDTEAFF.